The 23 T cell receptor beta chains in this list originate from one sample, sequenced in a study of T-cell memory formation after mild COVID-19. TCRdb used MiXCR to reprocess the 5' RACE reads, holding one entry per CDR3 protein. The sample includes 100,000 to 140,000 distinct CDR3 sequences, approximately 15% of them seen just once. The sample was PBMCs or a T cell subset sorted from them (not recorded which). These receptors all stem from a man aged 18 to 35 who had mild COVID-19 (a few samples of this study predate the infection). Cell type and time point are not known.

This clonotype was seen more than once but under ten times. This chain connects TRBV4-3 to TRBJ2-7, with TRBD1 matching 7 bases. V dropped 0 bases and J dropped 3; count of bases not matched to a gene: 2. Per germline, CDR1 LGHNA and CDR2 YSLEER. This CDR3 is built from 14 residues. Written as DNA, the CDR3 is TGCGCCAGCAGCCAAGATCGACAGGGCTACGAGCAGTACTTC. Protein: CASSQDRQGYEQYF.

This clonotype was observed a few times. The gene calls are TRBV6-1 and TRBJ1-1; TRBD1 is a possible D gene (6 bases). The CDR3 length is 15 residues. Per the germline V gene, CDR1 is MNHNS and CDR2 is SASEGT. Trimming took 6 bases from V and 1 from J, leaving 15 bases between them. CDR3 sequence: CASREAGQKNTEAFF. CDR3 nucleotide sequence: TGTGCCAGCAGGGAGGCAGGACAGAAGAACACTGAAGCTTTCTTT.

This chain joins TRBV10-1 and TRBJ2-2; TRBD1 aligns across 7 bases. CDR1 WNHNN and CDR2 SYGVQD come from the germline V gene (reference sequence). This CDR3 is 15 amino acids long. The V segment lost 4 bases and the J segment 5 bases; nucleotides outside the gene matches: 7. CDR3 DNA sequence: TGCGCCAGCAGTGGATTTGACAGGGATACCGGGGAGCTGTTTTTT. This codes for CASSGFDRDTGELFF.

The DNA for the CDR3 is TGTGCCAGCAGCTTTTTAACGGGACCTGGAAACACCATATATTTT. Translating it yields CASSFLTGPGNTIYF. This chain uses TRBV7-9 with TRBJ1-3, with a weak D call TRBD1 (5 bases). Trimming pared 3 bases from V and 2 bases from J, leaving 11 bases between. This CDR3 is built from 15 residues. The germline V gene encodes CDR1 SEHNR and CDR2 FQNEAQ (reference sequence).

V is TRBV14 and J is TRBJ2-2, with 8 bases fitting TRBD2. CDR1 SGHDN and CDR2 FVKESK come from the germline V gene. After removal of 0 bases from V and 5 bases from J, the junction contained 8 bases not matched to a gene. This CDR3 is 17 amino acids long. The CDR3 nucleotides read TGTGCCAGCAGCCAAGATCTGGGCGGGGGGCCGACCGGGGAGCTGTTTTTT. Encoded protein: CASSQDLGGGPTGELFF. The full variable domain, rest sourced from reference TRBV14 and TRBJ2-2, is EAGVTQFPSHSVIEKGQTVTLRCDPISGHDNLYWYRRVMGKEIKFLLHFVKESKQDESGMPNNRFLAERTGGTYSTLKVQPAELEDSGVYFCASSQDLGGGPTGELFFGEGSRLTVL.

This clonotype has more than one count but fewer than ten. This chain joins TRBV27 and TRBJ2-7, with 8 nucleotides matching TRBD2. This CDR3 spans 15 amino acids. Germline V gene sequence: CDR1 MNHEY, CDR2 SMNVEV (reference sequence). The trim removed 4 bases at V and 4 bases at J, leaving 9 bases unmatched. The CDR3 loop is CASSSYSGGGYEQYF. CDR3 coding DNA: TGTGCCAGCAGTTCCTACAGCGGCGGGGGGTACGAGCAGTACTTC.

The chain combines TRBV19 with TRBJ2-7; no firm D call. The germline V gene has CDR1 LNHDA and CDR2 SQIVND (reference sequence). Trimming pared 6 bases from V and 0 bases from J, leaving 9 bases between. The CDR3 is 13 residues long. CDR3 bases: TGTGCCAGTAGGACGACGAGCTCCTACGAGCAGTACTTC. Encoded protein: CASRTTSSYEQYF.

This clonotype was seen only a few times. In DNA form, the CDR3 reads TGCAGCGTTGAAGGGGAAGAGACAAAACCTTACGAGCAGTACTTC. It translates to CSVEGEETKPYEQYF. This chain uses TRBV29-1 with TRBJ2-7, with D unclear. The CDR3 has 15 amino acids. The germline V gene encodes CDR1 SQVTM and CDR2 ANQGSEA. V was clipped by 1 base and J by 4 bases, with 17 bases between them.

This clonotype was detected ten times or more. The V and J genes are TRBV12-3 or TRBV12-4 and TRBJ1-1; possible D gene TRBD1, 5 bases. Between the trimmed V and J ends, which lost 4 bases and 3 bases, there was a span of 12 bases. The CDR3 contains 14 residues. The CDR3 loop is CASSSGGWYTEAFF. CDR3 in DNA: TGTGCCAGCAGTTCTGGGGGTTGGTACACTGAAGCTTTCTTT.

A few counts support this clonotype. The rearrangement joins TRBV4-1 to TRBJ2-6; D is perhaps TRBD1 (5 bases). Deletions cut 8 bases from V and 0 bases from J, with 14 bases between. This CDR3 has 16 residues. Germline-derived CDR1 and CDR2 are MGHRA and YSYEKL. The CDR3 sequence is CASSLGHLSGANVLTF. The CDR3 DNA reads as TGCGCCAGCTCACTGGGGCACCTCTCTGGGGCCAACGTCCTGACTTTC.

The chain has TRBV21-1 and TRBJ2-3. TRBV21-1 is designated a pseudogene. This CDR3 region has 12 residues. The CDR3 spells CASSNYTDTQYF. CDR3 coding DNA: TGTGCCAGCAGTAATTACACAGATACGCAGTATTTT.

The chain employs TRBV12-5 and TRBJ1-4; no clear D. Trimming left V 1 base short and J 0 bases short, with 3 bases between. Germline V gene sequence: CDR1 LGHNT, CDR2 FRNRAP. CDR3 length: 14 residues. In DNA, the CDR3 is TGTGCTAGTGGTTTGGGTTCAACTAATGAAAAACTGTTTTTT. Translated: CASGLGSTNEKLFF. Full variable domain (outside the CDR3, taken from reference TRBV12-5 and TRBJ1-4): DARVTQTPRHKVTEMGQEVTMRCQPILGHNTVFWYRQTMMQGLELLAYFRNRAPLDDSGMPKDRFSAEMPDATLATLKIQPSEPRDSAVYFCASGLGSTNEKLFFGSGTQLSVL.

This sequence joins TRBV4-2 and TRBJ2-3; D ambiguous. CDR1 LGHNA and CDR2 YNFKEQ come from the germline V gene. The CDR3 sequence is 14 residues long. V lost 0 bases, J lost 3 bases, and 7 bases lay in between. CDR3 in amino acids: CASSQEEMTDTQYF. The DNA of the CDR3 is TGTGCCAGCAGCCAAGAGGAGATGACAGATACGCAGTATTTT.

The chain carries TRBV2 and TRBJ2-2; D is undetermined. With 6 bases removed from V and 3 bases from J, the gap between germline ends came to 11 bases. This CDR3 is 14 amino acids long. CDR1 SNHLY and CDR2 FYNNEI come from the germline V gene. The CDR3 DNA is TGTGCCAGCAGCCAGACACCGGACACCGGGGAGCTGTTTTTT. Its protein product is CASSQTPDTGELFF.

The V call is TRBV29-1, the J call TRBJ1-1, with D unclear. Looked up from germline, CDR1 is SQVTM and CDR2 is ANQGSEA. This CDR3 region has 11 residues. In DNA, the CDR3 is TGCTGCCTAAATGACCGAGGGAAAGCTTTCTTT. This gives the protein CCLNDRGKAFF.

In its sample, this clonotype was seen a few times. The V and J genes are TRBV12-3 or TRBV12-4 and TRBJ2-7; 9 nucleotides agree with TRBD1. J was trimmed by 2 bases and V by 5 bases; bases with no gene match: 7. The CDR3 contains 15 residues. The CDR3 here is CASSEQGAPTYEQYF. The CDR3 DNA sequence: TGTGCCAGCAGTGAACAGGGGGCACCCACCTACGAGCAGTACTTC.

V usage is TRBV5-1 and J usage is TRBJ2-2, with 8 bases aligning to TRBD1. Unmatched junction bases numbered 19, after V lost 2 bases and J lost 7 bases. The germline CDR1 and CDR2 sequences are SGHRS and YFSETQ. The CDR3 is made up of 19 amino acids. The CDR3 region is CASSFGLYGQGRSDGELFF. CDR3 nucleotides: TGCGCCAGCAGCTTCGGTTTGTACGGACAGGGCCGTTCTGACGGGGAGCTGTTTTTT.

This clonotype was detected a few times. This rearrangement joins TRBV2 to TRBJ1-4, with TRBD1 identical over 10 bases. This CDR3 has 15 residues. CDR1 is SNHLY, CDR2 FYNNEI, per germline. The V segment lost 5 bases and the J segment 8 bases; nucleotides outside the gene matches: 8. The CDR3 reads CASSFPGQGDEKLFF. The CDR3 DNA sequence: TGTGCCAGCAGTTTCCCTGGACAGGGGGACGAAAAACTGTTTTTT.

The sample holds a few counts of this clonotype. The gene calls are TRBV3-1 and TRBJ1-6; D not certain. The length of the CDR3 is 14 residues. V lost 0 bases to trimming and J lost 10 bases, with 10 bases between them. Germline lookup yields CDR1 LGHDT and CDR2 YNNKEL (reference sequence). This chain's CDR3 is CASSQDRVGSPLHF. CDR3 nucleotide sequence: TGTGCCAGCAGCCAAGATAGGGTAGGATCACCCCTCCACTTT.

The V call is TRBV7-3, the J call TRBJ2-1; D is perhaps TRBD1 (6 bases). Germline V gene lookup returns CDR1 SGHTA and CDR2 FQGTGA. The CDR3 length is 15 residues. The germline V and J ends were trimmed by 3 bases and 2 bases, with 11 bases remaining between them. The CDR3 DNA follows: TGTGCCAGCAGCTTGACCCAGGGGACCTACAATGAGCAGTTCTTC. Its protein product is CASSLTQGTYNEQFF.

This chain connects TRBV14 to TRBJ1-1, with D hard to call. Germline V gene data show CDR1 as SGHDN and CDR2 as FVKESK. The CDR3 is 13 residues long. Trimming pared 3 bases from V and 0 bases from J, leaving 5 bases between. The CDR3 DNA reads as TGTGCCAGCAGCCAGGGTATGAACACTGAAGCTTTCTTT. It encodes CASSQGMNTEAFF.

This clonotype was recorded a few times. This chain connects TRBV19 to TRBJ2-3; D gene unclear. Germline V gene sequence: CDR1 LNHDA, CDR2 SQIVND (reference sequence). Trimming removed 2 bases from V and 6 bases from J, with 6 bases in between. This CDR3 has 12 amino acids. CDR3 sequence reads: CASSIHRDTQYF. Written as DNA, the CDR3 is TGTGCCAGTAGTATACACCGGGATACGCAGTATTTT.

The chain employs TRBV7-9 and TRBJ2-7; 7 nucleotides line up with TRBD1. Germline-derived CDR1 and CDR2 are SEHNR and FQNEAQ (reference sequence). The CDR3 is 17 residues long. V lost 3 bases to trimming and J lost 2 bases; unmatched junction nucleotides: 13. The CDR3 reads CASSFFGFEGGAYEQYF. The CDR3 DNA follows: TGTGCCAGCAGCTTTTTTGGCTTTGAAGGGGGCGCCTACGAGCAGTACTTC.